These 3 T cell receptor beta chains were all obtained from the same sample, sequenced in a study of CD8+ T cells in alopecia areata. In each case, RNA was isolated and then reverse transcribed into cDNA as the sequencing template. The protocol was immunoSEQ multiplex PCR, while the TCRdb copy is restricted to in-frame clones and leaves out a portion. The sample consists of 150,000 or so clones, about 90% of them appearing once. Specimen: CD8+ T cells sorted from blood, collected at week 0. Every receptor here comes from a human donor with alopecia areata.

This chain connects TRBV6-5 to TRBJ2-2; 8 nucleotides match TRBD1. CDR1 and CDR2 from the germline V gene are MNHEY and SVGAGI. The CDR3 length is 14 residues. The V gene end was trimmed by 6 bases and the J gene end by 9 bases; junction bases not matched to a gene: 9. CDR3: CASSLDRVGRELFF. DNA for the CDR3: TGTGCCAGCAGCTTGGACAGGGTCGGCCGGGAGCTGTTTTTT.

The genes are TRBV12-5 and TRBJ2-7, with a possible D match to TRBD2 (6 bases). The CDR3 runs 13 residues. Looked up from germline, CDR1 is LGHNT and CDR2 is FRNRAP. V was clipped by 1 base and J by 3 bases, with 7 bases between them. As DNA, the CDR3 is TGTGCTAGTGGTTTGGCGCGGGGCTACGAGCAGTACTTC. It encodes CASGLARGYEQYF.

This clone has more than one count but fewer than ten. The rearrangement links TRBV4-1 to TRBJ2-5; 10 bases align to TRBD2. With V trimmed by 4 bases and J by 0 bases, 5 bases remained unmatched. The V gene's germline CDR1 is MGHRA and CDR2 YSYEKL. The CDR3 runs to 16 residues. CDR3 amino acids: CASSPAGLANQETQYF. For the CDR3, the DNA is TGCGCCAGCAGCCCTGCGGGACTAGCGAACCAAGAGACCCAGTACTTC.